The 11 T cell receptor beta chains in this list originate from one sample, sequenced in a study of T cells in localized non-small cell lung cancer. Sequenced by immunoSEQ multiplex PCR; TCRdb stores in-frame clones only, minus some. The data show about 59,000 clones, 85% to 90% seen once. The sequences come from peripheral blood, collected before any cancer treatment. All receptors derive from a man between 40 and 75 years old with stage I squamous cell lung carcinoma.

The J gene is TRBJ1-2, the V gene TRBV19; 7 positions match TRBD1. The CDR3 runs 11 residues. CDR1 is LNHDA and CDR2 is SQIVND in the germline V gene (reference sequence). V trimming: 6 bases; J trimming: 8 bases; junction bases outside the gene matches: 3. The CDR3 nucleotides are TGTGCCAGTAGAACAGGGGACGGCTACACCTTC. Its translation is CASRTGDGYTF.

J is TRBJ2-7 and V is TRBV28; D might be TRBD1 or TRBD2, each matching 5 bases. There are 11 residues in the CDR3. V was shortened by 0 bases and J by 10 bases, with 7 bases between the two germline ends. CDR1 is MDHEN, CDR2 SYDVKM, per germline. CDR3 DNA: TGTGCCAGCAGTTTATGGGGGGAACAGTACTTC. Its translation is CASSLWGEQYF. Complete variable domain (other parts from reference TRBV28 and TRBJ2-7): DVKVTQSSRYLVKRTGEKVFLECVQDMDHENMFWYRQDPGLGLRLIYFSYDVKMKEKGDIPEGYSVSREKKERFSLILESASTNQTSMYLCASSLWGEQYFGPGTRLTVT.

The chain is built from TRBV7-2 and TRBJ2-5; a possible D gene is TRBD2 (6 bases). The CDR3 is 14 amino acids. The ends were cut back, 5 bases at V and 3 bases at J, with 13 bases in the middle. The V gene's germline CDR1 is SGHTA and CDR2 FQGNSA. This chain's CDR3 is CASSLGLQEETQYF. CDR3 coding DNA: TGTGCCAGCAGCCTAGGACTACAGGAAGAGACCCAGTACTTC. The full variable domain, in which reference TRBV7-2 and TRBJ2-5 provide the parts outside the CDR3, is GAGVSQSPSNKVTEKGKDVELRCDPISGHTALYWYRQSLGQGLEFLIYFQGNSAPDKSGLPSDRFSAERTGGSVSTLTIQRTQQEDSAVYLCASSLGLQEETQYFGPGTRLLVL.

The chain uses TRBV5-1 and TRBJ1-1, with D unresolved. The CDR3 extends over 15 amino acids. The germline V gene encodes CDR1 SGHRS and CDR2 YFSETQ. Trimming pared 4 bases from V and 0 bases from J, leaving 13 bases between. The CDR3 reads CASSALYGMNTEAFF. The CDR3 DNA sequence: TGCGCCAGCAGCGCTCTCTACGGGATGAACACTGAAGCTTTCTTT.

The CDR3 nucleotides read TGCGCCAGCAGCCAAGATCCCCCAGCGTCGGGGGAGACCCAGTACTTC. This translates into CASSQDPPASGETQYF. The chain is built from TRBV4-1 and TRBJ2-5; D perhaps matches TRBD2 (5 bases). The germline V and J ends were trimmed by 0 bases and 5 bases, with 16 bases remaining between them. The germline CDR1 and CDR2 sequences are MGHRA and YSYEKL. The CDR3 sequence is 16 residues long.

The V call is TRBV7-2, the J call TRBJ2-4; 10 nucleotides agree with TRBD1. This CDR3 has 19 amino acids. The germline V gene encodes CDR1 SGHTA and CDR2 FQGNSA. V trimming: 3 bases; J trimming: 1 base; junction bases outside the gene matches: 12. CDR3 bases: TGTGCCAGCAGCTTCCGGGACAGGGGAGGAGGTGTTGCCAAAAACATTCAGTACTTC. The encoded protein is CASSFRDRGGGVAKNIQYF.

V is TRBV30 and J is TRBJ2-1, with 7 bases matching TRBD1. CDR1 is GTSNPN, CDR2 SVGIG, per germline (reference sequence). The trim removed 1 base at V and 6 bases at J, leaving 6 bases unmatched. The CDR3 has 14 amino acids. CDR3 loop: CAWSGLGDSNEQFF. CDR3 DNA sequence: TGTGCCTGGAGTGGTCTCGGGGACAGCAATGAGCAGTTCTTC. Based on the CDR3 plus reference TRBV30 and TRBJ2-1, the full variable domain is SQTIHQWPATLVQPVGSPLSLECTVEGTSNPNLYWYRQAAGRGLQLLFYSVGIGQISSEVPQNLSASRPQDRQFILSSKKLLLSDSGFYLCAWSGLGDSNEQFFGPGTRLTVL.

The CDR3 nucleotides are TGTGCCAGTAGTAGCGGGACTAGCGGGGCCTACGAGCAGTACTTC. Its protein is CASSSGTSGAYEQYF. The chain is built from TRBV19 and TRBJ2-7, with 13 bases aligning to TRBD2. From germline, CDR1 is LNHDA and CDR2 SQIVND (reference sequence). The CDR3 extends over 15 amino acids. V was clipped by 4 bases and J by 2 bases; unmatched bases: 2.

This rearrangement joins TRBV29-1 to TRBJ1-4; D is unresolved. The germline V and J ends were trimmed by 4 bases and 5 bases, with 5 bases remaining between them. The CDR3 is 11 amino acids. From germline, CDR1 is SQVTM and CDR2 ANQGSEA. The CDR3 loop reads CSVASNEKLFF. CDR3 in DNA: TGCAGCGTTGCCTCCAATGAAAAACTGTTTTTT.

CDR3 sequence reads: CASSSTGPTSSYEQYF. DNA of the CDR3: TGTGCCAGCAGCTCAACCGGACCCACGAGCTCCTACGAGCAGTACTTC. This chain connects TRBV7-3 to TRBJ2-7; D unclear. The CDR3 runs 16 residues. V was clipped by 4 bases and J by 0 bases, with 16 bases between them. Germline V gives CDR1 SGHTA, CDR2 FQGTGA.

This clone appeared a single time. CDR3 protein: CASQQEEITEAFF. For the CDR3, the DNA is TGCGCCAGCCAACAGGAGGAAATCACTGAAGCTTTCTTT. The rearrangement uses TRBV5-1 and TRBJ1-1, with D tentatively TRBD1 (5 bases). Trimming shortened V by 7 bases and J by 4 bases, and 14 bases separated the two germline ends. In germline, CDR1 is SGHRS, CDR2 YFSETQ. The CDR3 sequence is 13 residues long.